A selection of T cell receptor beta chains follows, all from one sample in a study of Tregs in tolerant kidney transplant recipients. Assay: immunoSEQ multiplex PCR; the TCRdb copy retains only in-frame clones and omits some. The sample includes approximately 60,000 clones, about 90% of them seen just once. Source: CD4+ T cells from blood (PBMCs), taken 6 months after the transplant. Source of these receptors: a human patient who received a combined kidney and bone marrow transplant. Some T cells may be supplied by the graft donor. Both conserved end residues are part of each CDR3. D genes are given only for firm matches. A row's size may be missing; if present it is once, few, many or a size class.

TRBJ1-2,TRBV30,.,.,TGTGCCTGGAGTGTACCATGGCAGGCCGACAACTTC,CAWSVPWQADNF
TRBJ2-5,TRBV27,.,.,TGTGCCAGCAGGCCGGGGTCCAGCACGGGGGAGCAGTACTTC,CASRPGSSTGEQYF
TRBJ2-2,TRBV15,.,.,TGTGCCACCAGCAGCCAGCGGCGGACCGGGGAGCTGTTTTTT,CATSSQRRTGELFF
TRBJ2-3,TRBV11-3,.,.,TGTGCCAGCAGCTTTCTAGAAACAGATACGCAGTATTTT,CASSFLETDTQYF
TRBJ2-7,TRBV7-2,.,TRBD1,TGTGCCAGCCCTAGGGACAGCTCCTACGAGCAGTACTTC,CASPRDSSYEQYF
TRBJ2-1,TRBV2,.,TRBD1,TGTGCAGGCAAGAGGGACAGGGGATACAATGAGCAGTTCTTC,CAGKRDRGYNEQFF
TRBJ2-3,TRBV7-3,.,TRBD1,TGTGCCAGCAGCCCCCACTCGACAGGGACCCCTGCCAGCACAGATACGCAGTATTTT,CASSPHSTGTPASTDTQYF
TRBJ2-5,TRBV2,.,TRBD2,TGTGCCAGCAGTGCTAGCGGGGGCCAAGAGACCCAGTACTTC,CASSASGGQETQYF
TRBJ1-2,TRBV27,.,TRBD1,TGTGCCAGCAGGGGGGGGAGGACAGGGGGCTCGGACTATGGCTACACCTTC,CASRGGRTGGSDYGYTF
TRBJ2-7,TRBV25-1,.,.,TGTGCCAGCAGTGAATATACGGACAGCAACGAGCAGTACTTC,CASSEYTDSNEQYF
TRBJ1-1,TRBV7-3,.,TRBD1,TGTGCCAGCAGCTCCACAGGGGGCTGGAACACTGAAGCTTTCTTT,CASSSTGGWNTEAFF
TRBJ2-1,TRBV7-3,.,.,TGTGCCAGCAGCTTAATGCCGGGGAGCTCCTACAATGAGCAGTTCTTC,CASSLMPGSSYNEQFF
TRBJ2-7,TRBV30,.,TRBD2,TGTGCCACACGTACACGGGGACTAGCGGGAGTGCCGGCGGACGAGCAGTACTTC,CATRTRGLAGVPADEQYF
TRBJ1-6,TRBV30,.,.,TGTGCCTGGAGTTTAGGGGGTAGCTCCTATAATTCACCCCTCCACTTT,CAWSLGGSSYNSPLHF
TRBJ1-2,TRBV27,.,.,TGTGCCAGCAGTTTGTCGATCGGCTATGGCTACACCTTC,CASSLSIGYGYTF
TRBJ1-5,TRBV27,.,.,TGTGCCAGCAGTTTCCGTCTCAATCAGCCCCAGCATTTT,CASSFRLNQPQHF
TRBJ1-1,TRBV5-1,.,.,TGCGCCAGCAGCTGGTCTATGAACACTGAAGCTTTCTTT,CASSWSMNTEAFF
TRBJ1-5,TRBV19,.,.,TGTGCCAGTAGCAAGACAGGATTTTCTAGTCAGCCCCAGCATTTT,CASSKTGFSSQPQHF
TRBJ2-5,TRBV5-5,.,.,TGTGCCAGCAGCTTGTATGGCGGGACGGAGACCCAGTACTTC,CASSLYGGTETQYF
TRBJ2-7,TRBV12-5,.,.,TGTGCTAGTGGTTTGGATGGATGGCGAGGCGACGAGCAGTACTTC,CASGLDGWRGDEQYF
TRBJ2-1,TRBV10-3,.,TRBD2,TGTGCCATCAAAGTCGGCGGGGGGGCGTCTAATGAGCAGTTCTTC,CAIKVGGGASNEQFF
TRBJ2-5,TRBV14,.,.,TGTGCCAGCAGCCAAGTCCACTACTACCAAGAGACCCAGTACTTC,CASSQVHYYQETQYF
TRBJ2-1,TRBV5-4,.,TRBD2,TGTGCCAGCAGCTTTTACGGGGGGGCACGCGAGCAGTTCTTC,CASSFYGGAREQFF
TRBJ1-3,TRBV7-9,.,.,TGTGCCAGCAGCTTATTCGGTTCTGGAAACACCATATATTTT,CASSLFGSGNTIYF
TRBJ2-3,TRBV19,few,TRBD2,TGTGCCAGTACCAGAGGGCTAGCGGGAGGGCGTAGCACAGATACGCAGTATTTT,CASTRGLAGGRSTDTQYF
TRBJ1-1,TRBV4-2,.,.,TGTGCCAGCAGCCGCGCCGGCGGCACTGAAGCTTTCTTT,CASSRAGGTEAFF
TRBJ1-6,TRBV30,.,TRBD1,TGTGCCTGGCAGGGGGCATCCTATAATTCACCCCTCCACTTT,CAWQGASYNSPLHF
TRBJ2-2,TRBV23-1,few,TRBD1,TGCGCCAGCAGTCAAACTGGACAGGGAGCTTACACCGGGGAGCTGTTTTTT,CASSQTGQGAYTGELFF
TRBJ2-3,TRBV7-9,.,TRBD2,TGTGCCAGCAGCTCGCTAGCGGGGGGTGACACAGATACGCAGTATTTT,CASSSLAGGDTDTQYF
TRBJ2-5,TRBV7-8,.,TRBD2,TGTGCCAGCAGCTCAGGAGCGGGGGGGCCGTTGGAGACCCAGTACTTC,CASSSGAGGPLETQYF
TRBJ2-5,TRBV6-1,.,TRBD1,TGTGCCAGCAGTGCAGGGGGTAAGACCCAGTACTTC,CASSAGGKTQYF
TRBJ2-7,TRBV5-1,.,.,TGCGCCAGCAGCTTGGGCGGGATTGTTTACGAGCAGTACTTC,CASSLGGIVYEQYF
TRBJ1-1,TRBV7-2,.,.,TGTGCCAGCAGCTACCAAAGGGGAACAAGTGAAGCTTTCTTT,CASSYQRGTSEAFF
TRBJ2-1,TRBV28,.,.,TGTGCCAGCAGTTCACCTTGGACAGTCAGCAATGAGCAGTTCTTC,CASSSPWTVSNEQFF
TRBJ2-7,TRBV18,.,TRBD1,TGTGCCAGCTCACTCGGACAGGGTAGCCTCTACGAGCAGTACTTC,CASSLGQGSLYEQYF
TRBJ1-5,TRBV7-9,.,.,TGTGCCAGCAGCTTAGGGGACTTGGGGAATCAGCCCCAGCATTTT,CASSLGDLGNQPQHF
TRBJ2-1,TRBV15,.,.,TGTGCCACCAGCACCCAGCTCGGGTCCTACAATGAGCAGTTCTTC,CATSTQLGSYNEQFF
TRBJ1-3,TRBV18,.,.,TGTGCCAGCTCACCACGGGGGGATATGAGCTCTGGAAACACCATATATTTT,CASSPRGDMSSGNTIYF
TRBJ2-7,TRBV7-2,.,TRBD1,TGTGCCAGCAGCTTATCCGGGACAGGGGGCCTCGAGCAGTACTTC,CASSLSGTGGLEQYF
TRBJ1-6,TRBV9,.,TRBD1,TGTGCCAGCAGCGTATCTGACAGGGGGCGAACTAATTCACCCTTCCACTTT,CASSVSDRGRTNSPFHF
TRBJ1-6,TRBV10-3,few,.,TGTGCCATCCCCCCAGGGCTAGATTCCCCCCTCCACTTT,CAIPPGLDSPLHF
TRBJ1-4,TRBV4-2,.,.,TGTGCCAGCAGCCAATTGAGCGGTGAAAAACTGTTTTTT,CASSQLSGEKLFF
TRBJ1-4,TRBV5-6,.,.,TGTGCCAGCAGCTTGGCCCATCACAGTCAATTCGCAACTAATGAAAAACTGTTTTTT,CASSLAHHSQFATNEKLFF
TRBJ2-7,TRBV9,.,.,TGTGCCAGCAATCCGGACTCGAGCTCCTACGAGCAGTACTTC,CASNPDSSSYEQYF
TRBJ2-3,TRBV7-9,.,TRBD2,TGTGCCAGCAGCCTGAGGACTAGCGGGGGGGTTTTGGATACGCAGTATTTT,CASSLRTSGGVLDTQYF
TRBJ1-4,TRBV5-6,.,TRBD1,TGTGCCAGCAGCTTGAATCCCAGGGGGGCTAATGAAAAACTGTTTTTT,CASSLNPRGANEKLFF
TRBJ2-1,TRBV18,.,TRBD2,TGTGCCAGCTCACCACTCCCAGCGGGAGCCTACAATGAGCAGTTCTTC,CASSPLPAGAYNEQFF
TRBJ2-7,TRBV5-5,.,TRBD1,TGTGCCAGCAGCAAGACAGGGTCCGAGCAGTACTTC,CASSKTGSEQYF
TRBJ2-5,TRBV5-1,.,.,TGCGCCAGCAGCTTGGGTATAACGACGGGGATTGTAGAGACCCAGTACTTC,CASSLGITTGIVETQYF
TRBJ2-7,TRBV6-5,.,TRBD1,TGTGCCAGCAGCAGTCGACAGGGGTTCTACGAGCAGTACTTC,CASSSRQGFYEQYF
TRBJ2-1,TRBV30,.,TRBD2,TGTGCCTGTGCGAAATTTAGCGGGAGCGTTTACAATGAGCAGTTCTTC,CACAKFSGSVYNEQFF
TRBJ2-2,TRBV5-4,.,TRBD2,TGTGCCAGCAGCTGGACTAGCTGGAACACCGGGGAGCTGTTTTTT,CASSWTSWNTGELFF
TRBJ1-6,TRBV7-9,.,TRBD1,TGTGCCAGCAGCTCAAATACAGGGGGCTCTAATTCACCCCTCCACTTT,CASSSNTGGSNSPLHF
TRBJ1-3,TRBV7-9,.,.,TGTGCCAGCAGCCCGGGCCGGAGGGGAAACACCATATATTTT,CASSPGRRGNTIYF
TRBJ2-7,TRBV10-3,few,.,TGTGCCATCAGTGGAGCGAGCTACGAGCAGTACTTC,CAISGASYEQYF